This T cell receptor (beta chain) stems from a study of T-cell reconstitution after alpha-beta-depleted transplantation in children (dated by TCRdb to the mid-2010s). Turning to the overall study: Using TCR repertoire profiling, the study quantitatively followed how T-cell immune reconstitution unfolded in children after TCRalphabeta/CD19-depleted allogeneic hematopoietic cell transplantation.

Concerning this clonotype: Its recognized antigen is unknown. No quality values exist for individual bases; no much larger clone is one base distant.

Per the germline V gene (reference sequence), LNHNV is the CDR1 and YYDKDF is the CDR2. Ends trimmed: V by 0 bases, J by 2 bases; bases unmatched to a gene: 9. The CDR3 covers 17 residues, taking in both the cysteine and the phenylalanine. Only CDR3 DNA is held: 51 bases, read in frame from base 1. Receptor amplification or capture employed PCR. The sample was run on an Illumina HiSeq 2500. TCR library preparation used molecular barcoding, with unique molecular identifiers applied to normalize quantification of the TCRbeta repertoire. Using fastp trimming at Q25 and MiXCR clonotype assembly, TCRdb reanalyzed the public sequencing data and kept in-frame beta chains. Rows are combined by CDR3 protein, so each entry shows the most common genes and DNA. Here the sample has some 550,000 distinct CDR3 sequences; about 17% occur a single time. Around 3.3% of the sample is in the top ten clones.

Sample: PBMCs from the stem cell graft donor, taken from the stem cell graft. This TCR derives from a human donor who donated a stem cell graft to a child with acute lymphoblastic leukemia. Recombination linked TRBV15 to TRBJ2-7, and TRBD2 matches 8 of the central bases. This receptor carries the CDR3 CATSRDRSGEYTYEQYF. The sequence in DNA is TGTGCCACCAGCAGAGACCGTAGCGGGGAGTATACCTACGAGCAGTACTTC.